The 19 T cell receptor beta chains below come from one sample, sequenced in a study of HIV-infected patients and healthy controls. All unsorted peripheral T cells were captured because whole blood was used without fractionation. Alpha and beta constant-region primers primed reverse transcription of about 500 ng RNA. Alpha and beta chain libraries were made separately by chain-specific third strand synthesis with multiplexing indices. MiXCR was run by TCRdb on the 5' RACE reads, yielding one entry per CDR3 protein. The table includes approximately 22,000 distinct CDR3 sequences, under 9% detected once. The sample taken for sequencing was blood. All receptors derive from an adult in good health.

This clonotype was seen a few times. V is TRBV7-9 and J is TRBJ1-6; 7 bases are shared with TRBD1. The ends lost 5 bases at V and 9 bases at J; junction bases unmatched: 13. CDR1 is SEHNR and CDR2 is FQNEAQ in the germline V gene (reference sequence). The length of the CDR3 is 16 residues. In nucleotides, the CDR3 is TGTGCCAGCAGCCCAAAAAACAGGGGACGGTTTTCACCCCTCCACTTT. Encoded protein: CASSPKNRGRFSPLHF. Looking up the rest from reference TRBV7-9 and TRBJ1-6 gives the full variable domain: DTGVSQNPRHKITKRGQNVTFRCDPISEHNRLYWYRQTLGQGPEFLTYFQNEAQLEKSRLLSDRFSAERPKGSFSTLEIQRTEQGDSAMYLCASSPKNRGRFSPLHFGNGTRLTVT.

This clonotype was counted ten times or more. At one boundary the junction diverges from the germline segment, which might be a read error. The V call is TRBV12-3 or TRBV12-4, the J call TRBJ1-5; D remains ambiguous. CDR3 length: 15 residues. The DNA for the CDR3 is TGTGCCAGCAGTTTTGGGCCCGCGGTAGGTCAGGCCCAGCATTTT. Amino acids: CASSFGPAVGQAQHF.

This clonotype was counted once. This may stem from a read error, because a much larger clone lies one nucleotide away. The conserved phenylalanine or tryptophan is not found at the CDR3 terminus, so this likely reflects a read error. This chain connects TRBV6-6 to TRBJ1-2; 7 bases align to TRBD1. The V segment lost 4 bases and the J segment 8 bases; nucleotides outside the gene matches: 13. This CDR3 is 15 amino acids long. Germline CDR1 is MNHNY and CDR2 is SVGAGI (reference sequence). The CDR3 reads CASSSLGQPRNGYTL. The CDR3, as DNA: TGTGCCAGCAGTTCCCTGGGACAGCCGCGGAACGGCTACACCCTC.

The chain carries TRBV7-2 and TRBJ2-5; TRBD2 aligns across 8 bases. The CDR3 is 16 residues long. J was trimmed by 5 bases and V by 5 bases; bases with no gene match: 13. Germline lookup yields CDR1 SGHTA and CDR2 FQGNSA. DNA for the CDR3: TGTGCCAGCAGCGCCTTCCCGGGACTAGTAAGCGAGACCCAGTACTTC. Protein: CASSAFPGLVSETQYF.

This clonotype was seen repeatedly, ten times or more. The chain links TRBV5-1 to TRBJ1-1, with 9 nucleotides matching TRBD1. Germline CDR1 SGHRS, CDR2 YFSETQ. The trim removed 3 bases at V and 3 bases at J, leaving 3 bases unmatched. The CDR3 length is 14 residues. The CDR3 DNA reads as TGCGCCAGCAGCTCACAGGGGGCAGACACTGAAGCTTTCTTT. Translating gives CASSSQGADTEAFF. The full variable domain, rest sourced from reference TRBV5-1 and TRBJ1-1, is KAGVTQTPRYLIKTRGQQVTLSCSPISGHRSVSWYQQTPGQGLQFLFEYFSETQRNKGNFPGRFSGRQFSNSRSEMNVSTLELGDSALYLCASSSQGADTEAFFGQGTRLTVV.

The CDR3 region is CASSYPLGRGAGELFF. The CDR3 DNA reads as TGTGCCAGCAGTTACCCCCTTGGCAGGGGGGCCGGGGAGCTGTTTTTT. The chain recombines TRBV6-2 or TRBV6-3 with TRBJ2-2, with D tentatively TRBD1 (7 bases). The CDR3 consists of 16 residues. The germline gives CDR1 MNHEY, CDR2 SVGEGT. V lost 2 bases and J lost 6, with 16 bases in between.

Many counts were recorded for this clonotype. The CDR3 is CASSLWTGNTEAFF. CDR3 in DNA: TGTGCCAGCAGTTTGTGGACGGGAAACACTGAAGCTTTCTTT. This rearrangement joins TRBV6-5 to TRBJ1-1, with D unresolved. This CDR3 has 14 amino acids. V was cut by 4 bases and J by 2 bases, with 11 bases left in between. Germline lookup yields CDR1 MNHEY and CDR2 SVGAGI.

The V gene is TRBV3-1, the J gene TRBJ2-4; D is perhaps TRBD2 (5 bases). Trimming shortened V by 0 bases and J by 0 bases, and 9 bases separated the two germline ends. CDR1 and CDR2 (germline): LGHDT, YNNKEL (reference sequence). This CDR3 has 16 residues. The CDR3 DNA follows: TGTGCCAGCAGCCAAGAGACTACACTAGCCAAAAACATTCAGTACTTC. This gives the protein CASSQETTLAKNIQYF.

This chain connects TRBV12-3 or TRBV12-4 to TRBJ1-5, with 11 positions matching TRBD1. Germline trimming cut 7 bases from V and 5 bases from J; bases unmatched to any gene: 4. This CDR3 comprises 14 residues. Here the CDR3 DNA reads TGTGCCAGCACCAGGGACAGGGGGGATCAGCCCCAGCATTTT. As protein: CASTRDRGDQPQHF.

This clonotype has a handful of counts. The V gene is TRBV19, the J gene TRBJ1-5; 8 nucleotides line up with TRBD1. Germline CDR1 and CDR2: LNHDA and SQIVND (reference sequence). The CDR3 runs 16 residues. V gave up 5 bases and J gave up 3 bases; unmatched junction bases: 9. The CDR3 loop reads CASSPPRTGNNQPQHF. DNA of the CDR3: TGTGCCAGTAGTCCCCCCCGGACAGGGAACAATCAGCCCCAGCATTTT. The full variable domain, with the rest looked up from reference TRBV19 and TRBJ1-5, is DGGITQSPKYLFRKEGQNVTLSCEQNLNHDAMYWYRQDPGQGLRLIYYSQIVNDFQKGDIAEGYSVSREKKESFPLTVTSAQKNPTAFYLCASSPPRTGNNQPQHFGDGTRLSIL.

This clonotype was seen at least ten times. The chain has TRBV7-2 and TRBJ2-5, with 7 bases identical to TRBD2. Germline trimming cut 5 bases from V and 5 bases from J; bases unmatched to any gene: 17. Germline loops: CDR1 SGHTA, CDR2 FQGNSA. The CDR3 runs 17 residues. The CDR3 nucleotides are TGTGCCAGCAGCCTACGGGGGGACCTCACTTTGGGGGAGACCCAGTACTTC. Its protein is CASSLRGDLTLGETQYF.

By share, this clonotype counts as medium-sized (0.01 to 0.1%). The CDR3 DNA follows: TGCAGTGCTACCTTTCAGGGCAACACCGGGGAGCTGTTTTTT. Its translation: CSATFQGNTGELFF. The genes are TRBV20-1 and TRBJ2-2; tentative D call: TRBD1 (5 bases). Trimming left V 4 bases short and J 2 bases short, with 11 bases between. This CDR3 spans 14 amino acids. Germline CDR1 is DFQATT and CDR2 is SNEGSKA (reference sequence).

This clonotype was seen ten or more times. A read error may account for a junction end that differs from germline. The V gene is TRBV29-1, the J gene TRBJ2-5; 12 bases line up with TRBD2. There are 14 residues in the CDR3. Germline loops: CDR1 SQVTM, CDR2 ANQGSEA. DNA of the CDR3: TGCAGCGCTGAACTAGCGGGGGGATCGGAGACCCAGTACTTC. Translating it yields CSAELAGGSETQYF.

This clonotype was picked up many times. In DNA form, the CDR3 reads TGTGCCAGCAGTTACGAGGCAGGGGGCGGGCACGGGGAGCTGTTTTTT. Protein product: CASSYEAGGGHGELFF. The V and J genes are TRBV6-5 and TRBJ2-2; 8 nucleotides agree with TRBD1. Unmatched junction bases numbered 9, after V lost 2 bases and J lost 7 bases. This CDR3 has 16 residues. Germline V gene lookup returns CDR1 MNHEY and CDR2 SVGAGI.

There are many counts of this clonotype. A read error may produce the germline difference seen at one junction end. The chain couples TRBV6-5 to TRBJ2-5, with D perhaps TRBD1 (6 bases). The CDR3 contains 12 residues. Per the germline V gene, CDR1 is MNHEY and CDR2 is SVGAGI. The CDR3 nucleotides are TGTGCCAGCAGAGATCCTATACAGGGACAATTCTTC. It codes for CASRDPIQGQFF.

The table lists this clonotype with many counts. J is TRBJ2-1 and V is TRBV12-5; no clear D gene. Germline values: CDR1 LGHNT, CDR2 FRNRAP. The germline V and J ends were trimmed by 2 bases and 6 bases, with 8 bases remaining between them. CDR3 length: 13 residues. CDR3 nucleotide sequence: TGTGCTAGTGGTTTGCAAAGTCCCAATGAGCAGTTCTTC. Residues: CASGLQSPNEQFF.

This clonotype was seen many times. The chain recombines TRBV27 with TRBJ2-3; D may be TRBD1 (5 bases). This CDR3 spans 14 amino acids. Per the germline V gene, CDR1 is MNHEY and CDR2 is SMNVEV (reference sequence). V was pared by 0 bases and J by 4 bases, with 8 bases between. Here the CDR3 reads CASSLSVGADTQYF. The CDR3 region has the DNA TGTGCCAGCAGTTTATCAGTAGGGGCAGATACGCAGTATTTT.

Ten or more counts support this clonotype. This chain connects TRBV28 to TRBJ1-1; no firm D call. Per the germline V gene, CDR1 is MDHEN and CDR2 is SYDVKM. Trimming left V 5 bases short and J 2 bases short, with 18 bases between. The CDR3 length is 16 residues. The CDR3 region is CASSPPARSQNTEAFF. The CDR3 nucleotides are TGTGCCAGCAGTCCACCGGCTCGCAGCCAAAACACTGAAGCTTTCTTT.

This clonotype was seen many times. This sequence joins TRBV7-2 and TRBJ1-4, with 10 bases matching TRBD1. Trimming cost V 2 bases and J 7 bases; bases outside gene matches: 7. The CDR3 is 16 residues long. Germline V gene sequence: CDR1 SGHTA, CDR2 FQGNSA. CDR3 DNA: TGTGCCAGCAGCTTAATAGGGACAGGGGCGGGTGAAAAACTGTTTTTT. This encodes CASSLIGTGAGEKLFF.